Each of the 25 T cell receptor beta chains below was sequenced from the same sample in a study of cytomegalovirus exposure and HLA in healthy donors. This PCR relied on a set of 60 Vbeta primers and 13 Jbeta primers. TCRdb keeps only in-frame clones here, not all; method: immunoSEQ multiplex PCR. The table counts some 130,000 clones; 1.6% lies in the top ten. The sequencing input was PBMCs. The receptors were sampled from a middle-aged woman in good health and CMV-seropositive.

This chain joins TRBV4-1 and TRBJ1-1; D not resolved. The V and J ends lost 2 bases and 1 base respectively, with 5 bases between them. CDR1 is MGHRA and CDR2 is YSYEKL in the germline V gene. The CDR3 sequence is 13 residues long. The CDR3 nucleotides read TGCGCCAGCAGCCAACTCGGGAACACTGAAGCTTTCTTT. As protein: CASSQLGNTEAFF.

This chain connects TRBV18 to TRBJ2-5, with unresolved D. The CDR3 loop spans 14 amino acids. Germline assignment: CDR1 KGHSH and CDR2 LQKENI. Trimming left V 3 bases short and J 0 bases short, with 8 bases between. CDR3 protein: CASSPVQNQETQYF. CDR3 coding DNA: TGTGCCAGCTCACCGGTGCAGAACCAAGAGACCCAGTACTTC.

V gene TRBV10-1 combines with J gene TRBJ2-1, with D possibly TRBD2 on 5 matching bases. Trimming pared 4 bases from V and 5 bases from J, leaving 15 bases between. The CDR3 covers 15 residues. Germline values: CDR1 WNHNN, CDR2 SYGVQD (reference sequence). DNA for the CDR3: TGCGCCAGCAGTGGGAGAGGGCAGTCCAACAATGAGCAGTTCTTC. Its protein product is CASSGRGQSNNEQFF.

CDR3 sequence (DNA): TGTGCCAGCAGCGGACAGGGGGCGTACTACGAGCAGTACTTC. Its protein product is CASSGQGAYYEQYF. This chain joins TRBV5-4 and TRBJ2-7; TRBD1 aligns across 11 bases. The ends lost 4 bases at V and 3 bases at J; junction bases unmatched: 3. CDR1 and CDR2 from the germline V gene are SGHNT and YYREEE (reference sequence). The CDR3 totals 14 residues.

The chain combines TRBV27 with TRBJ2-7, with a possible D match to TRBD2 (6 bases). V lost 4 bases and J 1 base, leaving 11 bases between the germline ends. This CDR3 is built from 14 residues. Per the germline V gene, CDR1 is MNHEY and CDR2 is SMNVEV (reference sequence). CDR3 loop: CASSYNSGSYEQYF. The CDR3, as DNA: TGTGCCAGCAGTTACAATAGCGGTTCCTACGAGCAGTACTTC.

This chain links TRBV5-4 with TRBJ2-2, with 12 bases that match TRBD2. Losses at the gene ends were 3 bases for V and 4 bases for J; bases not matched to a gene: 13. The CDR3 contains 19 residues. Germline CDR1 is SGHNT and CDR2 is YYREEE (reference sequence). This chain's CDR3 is CASSSASGRADSGTGELFF. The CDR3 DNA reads TGTGCCAGCAGCTCCGCTAGCGGGAGGGCCGATAGTGGCACCGGGGAGCTGTTTTTT.

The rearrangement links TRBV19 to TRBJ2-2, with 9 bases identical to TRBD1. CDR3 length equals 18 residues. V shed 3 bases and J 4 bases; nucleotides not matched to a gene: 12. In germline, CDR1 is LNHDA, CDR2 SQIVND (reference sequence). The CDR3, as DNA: TGTGCCAGTAGTATGAGCACAGGGGGCTCCTTCGGCACCGGGGAGCTGTTTTTT. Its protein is CASSMSTGGSFGTGELFF.

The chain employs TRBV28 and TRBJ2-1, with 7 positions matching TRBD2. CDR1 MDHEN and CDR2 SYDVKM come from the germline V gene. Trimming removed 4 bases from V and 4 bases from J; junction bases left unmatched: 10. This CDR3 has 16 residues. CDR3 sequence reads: CASSSLAGEEYNEQFF. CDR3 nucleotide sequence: TGTGCCAGCAGTTCCCTGGCGGGAGAAGAGTACAATGAGCAGTTCTTC.

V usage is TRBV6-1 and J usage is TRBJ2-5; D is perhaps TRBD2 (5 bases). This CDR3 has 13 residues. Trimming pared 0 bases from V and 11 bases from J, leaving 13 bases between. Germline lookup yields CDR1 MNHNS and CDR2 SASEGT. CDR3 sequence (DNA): TGTGCCAGCAGTGAAGCTCGGAGGATCTCGCAGTACTTC. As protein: CASSEARRISQYF.

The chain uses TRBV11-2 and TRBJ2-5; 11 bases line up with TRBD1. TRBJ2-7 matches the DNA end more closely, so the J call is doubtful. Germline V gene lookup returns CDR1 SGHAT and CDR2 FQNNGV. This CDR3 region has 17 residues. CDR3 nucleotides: TGTGCCAGCAGCCGATCCACCCTAGGGACAGGGGGGTACGAGCAGTACTTC. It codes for CASSRSTLGTGGYEQYF.

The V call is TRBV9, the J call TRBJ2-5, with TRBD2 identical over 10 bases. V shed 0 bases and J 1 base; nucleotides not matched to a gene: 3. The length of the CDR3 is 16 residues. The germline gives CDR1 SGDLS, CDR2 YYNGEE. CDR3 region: CASSVGASGSQETQYF. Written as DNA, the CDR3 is TGTGCCAGCAGCGTAGGGGCTAGCGGGAGCCAAGAGACCCAGTACTTC. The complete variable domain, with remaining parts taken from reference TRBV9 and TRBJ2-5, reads DSGVTQTPKHLITATGQRVTLRCSPRSGDLSVYWYQQSLDQGLQFLIQYYNGEERAKGNILERFSAQQFPDLHSELNLSSLELGDSALYFCASSVGASGSQETQYFGPGTRLLVL.

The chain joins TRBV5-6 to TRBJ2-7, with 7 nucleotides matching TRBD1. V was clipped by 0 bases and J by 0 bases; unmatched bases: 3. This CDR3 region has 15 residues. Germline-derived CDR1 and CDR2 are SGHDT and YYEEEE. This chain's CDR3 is CASSLEGAPSYEQYF. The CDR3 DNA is TGTGCCAGCAGCTTGGAGGGGGCCCCCTCCTACGAGCAGTACTTC.

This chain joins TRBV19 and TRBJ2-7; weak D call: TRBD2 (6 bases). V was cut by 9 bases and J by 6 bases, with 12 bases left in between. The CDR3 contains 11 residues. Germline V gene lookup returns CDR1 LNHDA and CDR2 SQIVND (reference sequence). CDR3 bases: TGTGCCAGCGGGGGTTGGGGCGAGCAGTACTTC. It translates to CASGGWGEQYF.

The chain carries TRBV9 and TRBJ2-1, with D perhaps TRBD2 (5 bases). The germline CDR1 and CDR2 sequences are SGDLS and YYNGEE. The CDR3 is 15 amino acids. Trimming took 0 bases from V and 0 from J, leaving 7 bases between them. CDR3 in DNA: TGTGCCAGCAGCGTAGCGGCGGGCTCCTACAATGAGCAGTTCTTC. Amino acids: CASSVAAGSYNEQFF.

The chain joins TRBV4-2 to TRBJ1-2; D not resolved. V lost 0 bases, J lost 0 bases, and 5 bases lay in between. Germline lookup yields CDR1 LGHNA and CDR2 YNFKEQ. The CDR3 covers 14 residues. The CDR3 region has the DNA TGTGCCAGCAGCCAAGATTATTCTAACTATGGCTACACCTTC. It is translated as CASSQDYSNYGYTF.

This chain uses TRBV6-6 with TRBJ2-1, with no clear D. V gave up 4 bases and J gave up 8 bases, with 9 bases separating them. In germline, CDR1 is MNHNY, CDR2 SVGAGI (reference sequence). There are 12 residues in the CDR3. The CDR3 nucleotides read TGTGCCAGCAGTTCCTTTGCGGATGAGCAGTTCTTC. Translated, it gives CASSSFADEQFF.

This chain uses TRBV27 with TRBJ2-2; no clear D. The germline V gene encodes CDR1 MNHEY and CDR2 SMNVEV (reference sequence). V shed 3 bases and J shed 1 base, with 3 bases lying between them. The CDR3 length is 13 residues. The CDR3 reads CASSFQNTGELFF. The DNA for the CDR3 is TGTGCCAGCAGTTTCCAGAACACCGGGGAGCTGTTTTTT.

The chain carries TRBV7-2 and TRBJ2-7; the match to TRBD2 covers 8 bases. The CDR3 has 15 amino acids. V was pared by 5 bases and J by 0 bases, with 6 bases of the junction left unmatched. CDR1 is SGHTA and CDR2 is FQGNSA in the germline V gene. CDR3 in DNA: TGTGCCAGCAGCCTGGCCGGGACTAGCTCCTACGAGCAGTACTTC. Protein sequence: CASSLAGTSSYEQYF.

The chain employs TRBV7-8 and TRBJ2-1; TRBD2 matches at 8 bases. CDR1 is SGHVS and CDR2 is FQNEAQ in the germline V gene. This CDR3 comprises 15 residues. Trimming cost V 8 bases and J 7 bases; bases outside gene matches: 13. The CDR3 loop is CASGSVGGRLNEQFF. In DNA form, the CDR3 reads TGTGCCAGCGGGAGCGTGGGCGGGAGGTTAAATGAGCAGTTCTTC.

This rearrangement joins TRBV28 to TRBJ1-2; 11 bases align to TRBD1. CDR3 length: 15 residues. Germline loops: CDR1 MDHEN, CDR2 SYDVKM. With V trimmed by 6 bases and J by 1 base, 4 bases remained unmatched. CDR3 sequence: CASRTGQGGNYGYTF. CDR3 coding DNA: TGTGCCAGCAGAACGGGACAGGGGGGTAACTATGGCTACACCTTC.

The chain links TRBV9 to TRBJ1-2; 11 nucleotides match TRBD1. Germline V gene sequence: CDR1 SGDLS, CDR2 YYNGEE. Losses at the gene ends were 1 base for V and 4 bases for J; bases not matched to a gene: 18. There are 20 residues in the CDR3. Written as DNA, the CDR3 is TGTGCCAGCAGCGTAAACCTCCTCGGGGACAGGGGGGCAGCCACCTATGGCTACACCTTC. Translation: CASSVNLLGDRGAATYGYTF.

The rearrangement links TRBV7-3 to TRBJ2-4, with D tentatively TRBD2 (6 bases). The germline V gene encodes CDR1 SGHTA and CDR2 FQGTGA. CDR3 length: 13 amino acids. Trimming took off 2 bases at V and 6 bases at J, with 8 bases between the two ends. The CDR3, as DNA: TGTGCCAGCAGCTTAGGTAGCGGAAACATTCAGTACTTC. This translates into CASSLGSGNIQYF.

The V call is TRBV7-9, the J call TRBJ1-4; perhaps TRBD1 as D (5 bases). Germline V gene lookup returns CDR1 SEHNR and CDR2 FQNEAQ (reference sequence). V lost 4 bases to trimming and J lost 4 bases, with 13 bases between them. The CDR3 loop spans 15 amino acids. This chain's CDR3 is CASSSRAGNNEKLFF. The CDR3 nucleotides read TGTGCCAGCAGCTCCAGGGCGGGGAATAATGAAAAACTGTTTTTT.

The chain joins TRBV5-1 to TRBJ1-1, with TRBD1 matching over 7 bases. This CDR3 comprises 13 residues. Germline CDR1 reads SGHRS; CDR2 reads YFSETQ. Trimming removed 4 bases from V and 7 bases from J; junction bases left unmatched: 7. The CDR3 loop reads CASSRDSSSEAFF. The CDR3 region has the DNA TGCGCCAGCAGCAGGGACAGCTCAAGTGAAGCTTTCTTT.

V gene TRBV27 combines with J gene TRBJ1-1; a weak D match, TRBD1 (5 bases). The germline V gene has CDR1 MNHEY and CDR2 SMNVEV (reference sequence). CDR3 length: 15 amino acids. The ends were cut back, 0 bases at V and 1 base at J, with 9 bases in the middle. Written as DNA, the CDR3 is TGTGCCAGCAGTTTATCCCCCAGGGCGAACACTGAAGCTTTCTTT. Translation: CASSLSPRANTEAFF.